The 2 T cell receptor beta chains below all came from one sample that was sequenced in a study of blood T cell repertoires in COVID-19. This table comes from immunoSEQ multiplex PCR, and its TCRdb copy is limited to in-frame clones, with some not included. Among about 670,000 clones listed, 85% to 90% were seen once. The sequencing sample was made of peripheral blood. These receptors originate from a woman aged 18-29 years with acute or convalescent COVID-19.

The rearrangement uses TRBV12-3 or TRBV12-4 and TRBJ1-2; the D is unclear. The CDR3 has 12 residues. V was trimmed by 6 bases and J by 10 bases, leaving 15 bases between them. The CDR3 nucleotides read TGTGCCAGCAGCCCGGACTTCCGGGACTACACCTTC. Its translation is CASSPDFRDYTF.

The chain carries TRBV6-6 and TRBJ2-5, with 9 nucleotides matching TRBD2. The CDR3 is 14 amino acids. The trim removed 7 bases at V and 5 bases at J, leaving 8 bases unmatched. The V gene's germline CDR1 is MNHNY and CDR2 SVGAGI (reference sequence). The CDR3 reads CASTEPSGGETQYF. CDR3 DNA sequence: TGTGCCAGCACCGAACCAAGCGGGGGGGAGACCCAGTACTTC.